These T cell receptor beta chains were read from a single sample in a study of T cell changes during pregnancy in multiple sclerosis. Here immunoSEQ multiplex PCR was the method, and the copy in TCRdb shows in-frame clones only, minus some. The sample has 30,000 to 45,000 clones, around 91% seen once; the top ten hold 6.1%. This specimen was CD8+ T cells from peripheral blood mononuclear cells, taken in the second trimester of pregnancy. All receptors come from a female donor with multiple sclerosis, enrolled in a pregnancy study. Both conserved end residues are part of each CDR3. A D gene is named only where the DNA matches it firmly. Clone size is not always given. Where it is, it says once, few, many or a class for expanded clones.

J,V,D,size,CDR3,DNA
TRBJ2-1,TRBV19,TRBD1,-,CASNGQGARNEQFF,TGTGCCAGTAACGGACAGGGGGCTAGGAATGAGCAGTTCTTC
TRBJ2-7,TRBV4-3,TRBD1,-,CASSPSPRGPYEQYF,TGCGCCAGCAGCCCCTCTCCCAGGGGGCCGTACGAGCAGTACTTC
TRBJ2-7,TRBV7-8,-,-,CASSPRRITTYEQYF,TGTGCCAGCAGCCCCCGTAGAATAACTACCTACGAGCAGTACTTC
TRBJ2-5,TRBV11-2,-,-,CASSPIREETQYF,TGTGCCAGCAGCCCAATCCGGGAAGAGACCCAGTACTTC
TRBJ2-7,TRBV7-9,-,-,CASSSEDSDSYEQYF,TGTGCCAGCAGCTCGGAGGACTCGGACTCCTACGAGCAGTACTTC
TRBJ2-3,TRBV7-2,-,-,CASSPAGTSTDTQYF,TGTGCCAGCAGCCCCGCGGGCACTAGCACAGATACGCAGTATTTT
TRBJ1-1,TRBV11-2,-,once,CASSFNSEAFF,TGTGCCAGCAGCTTTAACTCTGAAGCTTTCTTT
TRBJ2-3,TRBV27,-,-,CASSSDISTDTQYF,TGTGCCAGCAGTTCGGACATTTCCACAGATACGCAGTATTTT
TRBJ2-7,TRBV7-8,TRBD1,once,CASSLAYGQGKYEQYF,TGTGCCAGCAGCTTAGCATACGGACAGGGAAAGTACGAGCAGTACTTC
TRBJ2-3,TRBV30,-,-,CAWSLGSSSTDTQYF,TGTGCCTGGAGTCTCGGGAGCTCCTCCACAGATACGCAGTATTTT
TRBJ1-3,TRBV9,-,-,CASTTGTGLSGNTIYF,TGTGCCAGCACCACGGGAACAGGGCTCTCTGGAAACACCATATATTTT
TRBJ2-2,TRBV27,-,-,CASSPLASGPGRVGELFF,TGTGCCAGCAGCCCCTTGGCGAGCGGACCCGGGCGGGTCGGGGAGCTGTTTTTT
TRBJ1-1,TRBV6-5,-,-,CASSLGGNTEAFF,TGTGCCAGCAGTCTAGGGGGGAACACTGAAGCTTTCTTT
TRBJ2-3,TRBV6-4,-,-,CASSDDAGSTDTQYF,TGTGCCAGCAGTGACGACGCGGGAAGCACAGATACGCAGTATTTT
TRBJ1-4,TRBV30,TRBD1,-,CAWINRGPREKLFF,TGTGCCTGGATCAACAGGGGGCCTCGGGAAAAACTGTTTTTT
TRBJ1-6,TRBV4-3,TRBD1,-,CASSRDRWDNSPLHF,TGCGCCAGCAGTCGGGACAGGTGGGATAATTCACCCCTCCACTTT
TRBJ2-4,TRBV7-9,TRBD1,-,CASSTLGTGGKNIQYF,TGTGCCAGCAGCACCCTCGGGACAGGGGGGAAAAACATTCAGTACTTC
TRBJ2-5,TRBV9,TRBD2,-,CASSVEGGGEETQYF,TGTGCCAGCAGCGTAGAGGGCGGGGGGGAAGAGACCCAGTACTTC
TRBJ1-1,TRBV4-1,-,-,CASSQAQGIGEAFF,TGCGCCAGCAGCCAAGCCCAGGGGATAGGGGAAGCTTTCTTT
TRBJ1-1,TRBV20-1,TRBD1,-,CSARRTGEAFF,TGCAGTGCGAGACGGACAGGAGAAGCTTTCTTT
TRBJ2-1,TRBV6-5,-,once,CASSPTGTYAEQFF,TGTGCCAGCAGCCCCACCGGGACATATGCTGAGCAGTTCTTC
TRBJ2-1,TRBV30,TRBD2,-,CAWRTSGGYNEQFF,TGTGCCTGGAGGACTAGCGGGGGCTACAATGAGCAGTTCTTC
TRBJ1-4,TRBV7-8,TRBD1,-,CASSLVGQGEKLFF,TGTGCCAGCAGCTTGGTGGGACAGGGCGAAAAACTGTTTTTT
TRBJ1-1,TRBV9,-,few,CASSTGGGSEAFF,TGTGCCAGCAGTACGGGGGGCGGCTCTGAAGCTTTCTTT
TRBJ2-5,TRBV29-1,TRBD1,-,CSVTRDRDDQETQYF,TGCAGCGTTACCCGGGACAGGGATGACCAAGAGACCCAGTACTTC
TRBJ1-2,TRBV2,-,-,CASSERMEPGYTF,TGTGCCAGCAGTGAAAGAATGGAGCCTGGCTACACCTTC
TRBJ2-3,TRBV19,TRBD1,-,CASRLQGALTDTQYF,TGTGCCAGCCGGCTACAGGGGGCGCTCACAGATACGCAGTATTTT
TRBJ2-7,TRBV5-1,TRBD2,-,CASRLAGGNQYF,TGCGCCAGCAGGCTAGCGGGGGGTAACCAGTACTTC
TRBJ2-7,TRBV5-4,TRBD1,-,CASSMALSGTGVSEQYF,TGTGCCAGCAGCATGGCCCTCTCCGGGACAGGGGTTTCCGAGCAGTACTTC
TRBJ2-1,TRBV29-1,TRBD2,-,CSVDPRGTSAYNEQFF,TGCAGCGTTGATCCTCGTGGGACTAGCGCCTACAATGAGCAGTTCTTC
TRBJ2-1,TRBV21-1,-,-,CASSKVVGAQGGNEQFF,TGTGCCAGCAGCAAAGTCGTAGGGGCACAGGGGGGCAATGAGCAGTTCTTC
TRBJ2-7,TRBV7-8,TRBD1,-,CASSTWDSLYEQYF,TGTGCCAGCAGCACTTGGGACAGTCTTTACGAGCAGTACTTC
TRBJ2-5,TRBV15,-,-,CATSKFYYREEQETQYF,TGTGCCACCAGCAAATTCTACTACAGGGAAGAGCAAGAGACCCAGTACTTC
TRBJ1-1,TRBV25-1,-,-,CASSYTNTEAFF,TGTGCCAGCAGTTACACAAACACTGAAGCTTTCTTT
TRBJ2-7,TRBV7-6,-,-,CASSFGGLTYEQYF,TGTGCCAGCAGCTTTGGCGGGCTTACCTACGAGCAGTACTTC
TRBJ2-1,TRBV9,-,-,CASSVVGVYNEQFF,TGTGCCAGCAGCGTAGTGGGAGTCTACAATGAGCAGTTCTTC
TRBJ2-3,TRBV6-5,-,-,CATLVGVGDTQYF,TGTGCCACCCTGGTAGGGGTTGGGGATACGCAGTATTTT
TRBJ2-5,TRBV2,TRBD1,-,CAIPGQYQETQYF,TGTGCCATACCGGGACAGTACCAAGAGACCCAGTACTTC
TRBJ1-2,TRBV4-1,-,-,CASSQEAGPSGYGYTF,TGCGCCAGCAGCCAAGAGGCAGGCCCTTCAGGGTATGGCTACACCTTC
TRBJ1-5,TRBV7-8,TRBD1,-,CASSFRDRVENGNQPQHF,TGTGCCAGCAGCTTCCGGGACAGGGTGGAGAATGGCAATCAGCCCCAGCATTTT
TRBJ1-2,TRBV29-1,TRBD1,-,CSVLGGSNYGYTF,TGCAGCGTTTTAGGGGGCTCTAACTATGGCTACACCTTC
TRBJ1-2,TRBV5-5,-,-,CASSLESPVNYGYTF,TGTGCCAGCAGCTTGGAGTCCCCAGTAAACTATGGCTACACCTTC
TRBJ2-6,TRBV5-6,TRBD1,-,CASSFWTGSSGANVLTF,TGTGCCAGCAGCTTCTGGACAGGTTCCTCTGGGGCCAACGTCCTGACTTTC
TRBJ1-5,TRBV27,TRBD1,-,CASSFGTGASNQPQHF,TGTGCCAGCAGTTTCGGGACAGGGGCGAGCAATCAGCCCCAGCATTTT
TRBJ2-5,TRBV7-9,-,-,CASSRLQETQYF,TGTGCCAGCAGCCGTCTTCAAGAGACCCAGTACTTC
TRBJ1-1,TRBV5-1,TRBD1,-,CASSYRGPTEAFF,TGCGCCAGCAGCTACAGGGGACCCACTGAAGCTTTCTTT
TRBJ2-3,TRBV6-1,TRBD2,-,CASRPLAGGADTQYF,TGTGCCAGCCGACCACTAGCGGGGGGGGCAGATACGCAGTATTTT
TRBJ1-1,TRBV5-6,-,-,CASSPGSNTEAFF,TGTGCCAGCAGCCCAGGGTCCAACACTGAAGCTTTCTTT
TRBJ1-2,TRBV7-9,TRBD1,-,CASSFPQGDGYTF,TGTGCCAGCAGCTTTCCGCAGGGGGATGGCTACACCTTC
TRBJ1-2,TRBV5-4,-,once,CASTAGRSTNYGYTF,TGTGCCAGCACCGCGGGCAGATCGACTAACTATGGCTACACCTTC
TRBJ2-5,TRBV6-1,TRBD2,-,CASAPHAGGQETQYF,TGTGCCAGCGCCCCCCACGCGGGAGGGCAAGAGACCCAGTACTTC
TRBJ2-7,TRBV5-1,-,-,CASSLRDPYGTQPYEQYF,TGCGCCAGCAGCCTGCGGGATCCCTATGGGACGCAACCTTACGAGCAGTACTTC
TRBJ1-2,TRBV4-1,-,-,CASSQGVQNRITILYGYTF,TGCGCCAGCAGCCAAGGGGTCCAAAACAGAATTACAATCCTTTATGGCTACACCTTC
TRBJ2-3,TRBV12-5,-,-,CASGPGPPGYTDTQYF,TGTGCTAGTGGACCCGGGCCGCCGGGGTACACAGATACGCAGTATTTT
TRBJ2-1,TRBV7-9,TRBD2,-,CASSLAPGGGLNEQFF,TGTGCCAGCAGCTTAGCGCCGGGGGGAGGGTTAAATGAGCAGTTCTTC
TRBJ2-7,TRBV21-1,-,-,CASSKGWVDDSSYEQYF,TGTGCCAGCAGCAAAGGGTGGGTAGATGACAGCTCCTACGAGCAGTACTTC
TRBJ2-7,TRBV5-1,TRBD2,-,CASSGGGSLDEQYF,TGCGCCAGCAGTGGAGGCGGGAGTCTCGACGAGCAGTACTTC
TRBJ1-4,TRBV11-2,TRBD1,-,CASSLLLQGDEKLFF,TGTGCCAGCAGCTTACTCTTACAGGGGGATGAAAAACTGTTTTTT
TRBJ1-1,TRBV5-1,-,-,CASRPLPGTEAFF,TGCGCCAGCCGACCACTGCCGGGGACTGAAGCTTTCTTT